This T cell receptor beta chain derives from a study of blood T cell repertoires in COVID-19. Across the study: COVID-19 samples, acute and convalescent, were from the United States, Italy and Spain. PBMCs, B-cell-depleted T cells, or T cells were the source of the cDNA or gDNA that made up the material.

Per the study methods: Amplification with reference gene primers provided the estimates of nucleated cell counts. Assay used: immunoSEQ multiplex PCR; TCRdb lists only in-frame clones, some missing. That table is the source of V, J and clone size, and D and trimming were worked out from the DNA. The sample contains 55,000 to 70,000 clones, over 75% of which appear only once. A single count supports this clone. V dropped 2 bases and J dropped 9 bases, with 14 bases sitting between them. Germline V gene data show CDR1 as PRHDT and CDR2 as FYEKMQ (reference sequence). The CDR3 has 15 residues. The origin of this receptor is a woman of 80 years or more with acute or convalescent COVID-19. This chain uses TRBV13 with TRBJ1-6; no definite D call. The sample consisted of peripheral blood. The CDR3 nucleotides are TGTGCCAGCAGCTTAATCCGGGAGTCTAGTTCACCCCTCCACTTT. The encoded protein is CASSLIRESSSPLHF.